The sample holds many counts of the clone carrying this T cell receptor beta chain. The antigen is unknown. TCRdb independently ran MiXCR on the reads; one entry per CDR3 protein. The profile shows approximately 240,000 distinct CDR3 sequences, approximately 13% of them singletons. This record belongs to a study of T cell repertoires in cytomegalovirus infection. In the study overall: Indicated by public TCR beta signatures were CMV infection and matching HLA type.

Germline V CDR1 and CDR2: SGHTA, FQGNSA. This CDR3 spans 10 amino acids. V lost 5 bases and J 5 bases, leaving 1 base between the germline ends. Whole-study findings and limits: Accumulated public TCR beta family frequency recognized individuals carrying CMV together with the relevant HLA.

Specimen: PBMCs. The receptor was derived from a human donor in good health (CMV status not recorded). Some clones in this sample may be carry-over from other donors' samples. The chain employs TRBV7-2 and TRBJ2-1; D remains unclear. The CDR3 reads CASSHNEQFF. CDR3 nucleotide sequence: TGTGCCAGCAGCCACAATGAGCAGTTCTTC.